Listed here are 17 T cell receptor beta chains from one sample, sequenced in a study of blood T cell repertoires in COVID-19. Sequenced by immunoSEQ multiplex PCR; TCRdb stores in-frame clones only, minus some. The sample has about 93,000 clones; around four fifths are singletons. Sequencing was carried out using peripheral blood. Receptor source: a human donor in a cohort sampled during active COVID-19.

The chain is built from TRBV7-8 and TRBJ1-5; D is undetermined. Germline V CDR1 and CDR2: SGHVS, FQNEAQ. Trimming left V 5 bases short and J 3 bases short, with 17 bases between. This CDR3 is 16 amino acids long. Here the CDR3 DNA reads TGTGCCAGCAGCCCCCTGGGAAGCGGGTACAATCAGCCCCAGCATTTT. Translating it yields CASSPLGSGYNQPQHF.

The chain is built from TRBV28 and TRBJ1-2; unclear D gene. V lost 3 bases and J 2 bases, leaving 7 bases between the germline ends. In germline, CDR1 is MDHEN, CDR2 SYDVKM. The CDR3 has 13 amino acids. The CDR3, as DNA: TGTGCCAGCAGTTTGAGTGCAAACTATGGCTACACCTTC. Its protein is CASSLSANYGYTF.

The chain uses TRBV7-9 and TRBJ2-5; the D gene is possibly TRBD2 (5 bases). The CDR3 is 11 amino acids. Germline V gives CDR1 SEHNR, CDR2 FQNEAQ (reference sequence). V lost 5 bases, J lost 5 bases, and 6 bases lay in between. CDR3 loop: CASSRGETQYF. In nucleotides, the CDR3 is TGTGCCAGCAGCCGCGGGGAGACCCAGTACTTC.

The rearrangement links TRBV18 to TRBJ1-1; 7 nucleotides line up with TRBD1. This CDR3 is 16 amino acids long. Germline lookup yields CDR1 KGHSH and CDR2 LQKENI. V was clipped by 2 bases and J by 0 bases; unmatched bases: 6. The CDR3 DNA reads TGTGCCAGCTCACCAAAGGCAGGGGGAGTGAACACTGAAGCTTTCTTT. Protein: CASSPKAGGVNTEAFF.

The V call is TRBV5-8, the J call TRBJ2-5; weak D call: TRBD1 (5 bases). The CDR3 extends over 14 amino acids. Trimming removed 0 bases from V and 5 bases from J, with 11 bases in between. Germline assignment: CDR1 SGHTS and CDR2 YDEGEE. CDR3 loop: CASSLEPGRETQYF. The CDR3 coding sequence is TGTGCCAGCAGCTTGGAGCCAGGGCGTGAGACCCAGTACTTC.

This clone appeared once. The CDR3 nucleotides are TGTGCCAGCAGCTTAGCGAGGGTGTCTGAAGCTTTCTTT. This encodes CASSLARVSEAFF. This sequence joins TRBV7-9 and TRBJ1-1; D not resolved. Trimming cost V 0 bases and J 6 bases, with 8 bases left between them. This CDR3 has 13 amino acids. Looked up from germline, CDR1 is SEHNR and CDR2 is FQNEAQ (reference sequence).

The V gene is TRBV5-1, the J gene TRBJ2-3, with TRBD1 matching over 9 bases. V lost 7 bases, J lost 6 bases, and 9 bases stayed unmatched. The germline gives CDR1 SGHRS, CDR2 YFSETQ. This CDR3 is 14 amino acids long. CDR3 loop: CASRGQGPGDTQYF. Here the CDR3 DNA reads TGCGCCAGCCGGGGACAGGGTCCAGGGGATACGCAGTATTTT.

V usage is TRBV30 and J usage is TRBJ2-1; the match to TRBD2 covers 8 bases. The V and J ends lost 3 bases and 9 bases, in that order; junction bases with no gene match: 10. The CDR3 consists of 14 residues. Germline CDR1 reads GTSNPN; CDR2 reads SVGIG (reference sequence). The CDR3 nucleotides are TGTGCCTGGAGACAAGCGGGGGTCTGGCTTGAGCAGTTCTTC. Residues: CAWRQAGVWLEQFF.

This chain joins TRBV19 and TRBJ1-6; 7 nucleotides match TRBD1. Unmatched junction bases numbered 16, after V lost 6 bases and J lost 14 bases. Looked up from germline, CDR1 is LNHDA and CDR2 is SQIVND (reference sequence). CDR3 size: 15 residues. The CDR3 region has the DNA TGTGCCAGTAGGACAGCCTGGGGACAGACCGATTCCCTCCACTTT. Encoded protein: CASRTAWGQTDSLHF.

The table lists this clone with a few counts. The chain is built from TRBV18 and TRBJ2-2; no clear D. CDR1 and CDR2 from the germline V gene are KGHSH and LQKENI. Trimming took 2 bases from V and 7 from J, leaving 11 bases between them. The CDR3 is 14 residues long. As DNA, the CDR3 is TGTGCCAGCTCACCAGACCGCGAGGTCGGGGAGCTGTTTTTT. Translating it yields CASSPDREVGELFF.

This clone has just one count. J is TRBJ2-1 and V is TRBV7-3; 13 bases are a match to TRBD2. CDR1 and CDR2 (germline): SGHTA, FQGTGA. CDR3 length: 16 amino acids. After removal of 2 bases from V and 7 bases from J, the junction contained 5 bases not matched to a gene. The CDR3 spells CASSLGTSGKGNEQFF. The CDR3, as DNA: TGTGCCAGCAGCTTAGGGACTAGCGGGAAGGGTAATGAGCAGTTCTTC.

The V gene is TRBV28, the J gene TRBJ2-5; 15 nucleotides match TRBD2. This CDR3 spans 15 amino acids. Germline CDR1 and CDR2: MDHEN and SYDVKM. J was trimmed by 5 bases and V by 5 bases; bases with no gene match: 3. In nucleotides, the CDR3 is TGTGCCAGCAGTACCGGGACTAGCGGGAGGGAGACCCAGTACTTC. It codes for CASSTGTSGRETQYF.

V and J are TRBV2 and TRBJ1-5, with D perhaps matching TRBD1 (5 bases). The CDR3 sequence is 14 residues long. V was cut by 4 bases and J by 3 bases, with 10 bases left in between. The germline gives CDR1 SNHLY, CDR2 FYNNEI. The CDR3 here is CASSGGEVNQPQHF. The CDR3 DNA is TGTGCCAGCAGTGGGGGGGAGGTCAATCAGCCCCAGCATTTT.

This chain joins TRBV2 and TRBJ2-2, with a possible D match to TRBD1 (5 bases). Germline CDR1 reads SNHLY; CDR2 reads FYNNEI. V gave up 5 bases and J gave up 7 bases, with 20 bases separating them. The CDR3 totals 16 residues. CDR3 region: CASSFQGARVGGELFF. CDR3 nucleotides: TGTGCCAGCAGTTTCCAAGGGGCCCGGGTTGGCGGGGAGCTGTTTTTT.

The chain carries TRBV18 and TRBJ2-5, with D perhaps matching TRBD2 (7 bases). Trimming left V 4 bases short and J 1 base short, with 13 bases between. CDR3 length: 15 amino acids. The V gene's germline CDR1 is KGHSH and CDR2 LQKENI. The CDR3 nucleotides are TGTGCCAGCTCACTAACGGGGGGCCCCCAAGAGACCCAGTACTTC. This gives the protein CASSLTGGPQETQYF. Filled out from reference TRBV18 and TRBJ2-5, the complete variable domain reads NAGVMQNPRHLVRRRGQEARLRCSPMKGHSHVYWYRQLPEEGLKFMVYLQKENIIDESGMPKERFSAEFPKEGPSILRIQQVVRGDSAAYFCASSLTGGPQETQYFGPGTRLLVL.

The chain has TRBV9 and TRBJ1-2, with D possibly TRBD1 on 5 matching bases. V was cut by 0 bases and J by 3 bases, with 15 bases left in between. The germline V gene has CDR1 SGDLS and CDR2 YYNGEE. The CDR3 spans 16 residues. Here the CDR3 DNA reads TGTGCCAGCAGCGTAGCTACTGGGGCGCGTCACTATGGCTACACCTTC. Encoded protein: CASSVATGARHYGYTF. The entire variable domain, with the rest obtained from reference TRBV9 and TRBJ1-2, is as follows: DSGVTQTPKHLITATGQRVTLRCSPRSGDLSVYWYQQSLDQGLQFLIQYYNGEERAKGNILERFSAQQFPDLHSELNLSSLELGDSALYFCASSVATGARHYGYTFGSGTRLTVV.

This chain connects TRBV6-4 to TRBJ2-3; perhaps TRBD2 as D (6 bases). Germline V CDR1 and CDR2: MRHNA, SNTAGT. The CDR3 has 17 amino acids. Trimming pared 1 base from V and 4 bases from J, leaving 18 bases between. The CDR3 coding sequence is TGTGCCAGCAGTGACTTGGAGGGTTTGTGGTTTGCAGATACGCAGTATTTT. It translates to CASSDLEGLWFADTQYF.